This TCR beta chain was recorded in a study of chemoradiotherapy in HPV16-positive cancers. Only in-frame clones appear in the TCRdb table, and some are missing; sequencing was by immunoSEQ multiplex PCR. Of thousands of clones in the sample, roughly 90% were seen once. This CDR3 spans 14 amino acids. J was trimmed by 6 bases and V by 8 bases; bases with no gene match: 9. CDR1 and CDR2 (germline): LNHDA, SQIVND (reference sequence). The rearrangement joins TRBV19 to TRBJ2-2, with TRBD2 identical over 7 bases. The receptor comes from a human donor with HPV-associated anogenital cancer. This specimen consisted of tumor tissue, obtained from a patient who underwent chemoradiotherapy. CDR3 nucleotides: TGTGCCAGTCGTCCAACTAGCGTAGCCGGGGAGCTGTTTTTT. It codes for CASRPTSVAGELFF.